A selection of T cell receptor beta chains follows, all from one sample in a study of blood T cell repertoires in COVID-19. Produced via immunoSEQ multiplex PCR; TCRdb's table is partial and in-frame only. Of 85,000 to 130,000 clones in the sample, roughly 82% were seen once. Sample: peripheral blood. These receptors originate from a man aged 60 to 69 with acute or convalescent COVID-19. The CDR3 runs from the conserved cysteine through the conserved F or W. Each record gives: V gene, D gene, clone size, J gene, CDR3 DNA, CDR3 protein. The D gene is left open where the match is weak. Expanded clones are given a class, and other clones once, few, many or no size at all.

>TRBV14|NA|NA|TRBJ2-4
TGTGCCAGCAGCCAAGCGCTTACAGGGCAGCTAGCCAAAAACATTCAGTACTTC
CASSQALTGQLAKNIQYF
>TRBV6-5|NA|NA|TRBJ2-3
TGTGCCAGCACGCGGGGCAGCTTCAGCACAGATACGCAGTATTTT
CASTRGSFSTDTQYF
>TRBV12-3/TRBV12-4|NA|NA|TRBJ2-7
TGTGCCAGCAGTTTCCGGGACGAGCAGTACTTC
CASSFRDEQYF
>TRBV12-3/TRBV12-4|NA|NA|TRBJ1-3
TGTGCCAGCAGTTTCCCGTATGGAAACACCATATATTTT
CASSFPYGNTIYF
>TRBV11-3|NA|NA|TRBJ1-5
TGTGCCAGCAGCTCCCAAGGGAGCGGAGGGCCCCAGCATTTT
CASSSQGSGGPQHF
>TRBV9|TRBD2|NA|TRBJ2-7
TGTGCCAGCAGCCCGGGGGGGCGCGTTTACGAGCAGTACTTC
CASSPGGRVYEQYF
>TRBV6-5|TRBD2|NA|TRBJ2-7
TGTGCCAGCACCCCCACTAGCGCAGACTACGAGCAGTACTTC
CASTPTSADYEQYF
>TRBV19|TRBD2|NA|TRBJ2-5
TGTGCCTCTCGGCGGTGGGGAGGGCAAGAGACCCAGTACTTC
CASRRWGGQETQYF
>TRBV27|TRBD1|NA|TRBJ1-2
TGTGCCAGCAGTTTACGGACAGGGTCTAACTATGGCTACACCTTC
CASSLRTGSNYGYTF
>TRBV2|TRBD1|NA|TRBJ1-1
TGTGCCAGCAGGGAACAGGGGGCGAAGAACACTGAAGCTTTCTTT
CASREQGAKNTEAFF
>TRBV6-5|NA|many|TRBJ2-1
TGTGCCAGCACTATAGGACTCTACAATGAGCAGTTCTTC
CASTIGLYNEQFF
>TRBV18|NA|NA|TRBJ2-2
TGTGCCAGCTCACCCGGGGGGCAGGTCAACACCGGGGAGCTGTTTTTT
CASSPGGQVNTGELFF
>TRBV30|NA|NA|TRBJ1-1
TGTGCCTGGATGTGGACAGCGAACACTGAAGCTTTCTTT
CAWMWTANTEAFF